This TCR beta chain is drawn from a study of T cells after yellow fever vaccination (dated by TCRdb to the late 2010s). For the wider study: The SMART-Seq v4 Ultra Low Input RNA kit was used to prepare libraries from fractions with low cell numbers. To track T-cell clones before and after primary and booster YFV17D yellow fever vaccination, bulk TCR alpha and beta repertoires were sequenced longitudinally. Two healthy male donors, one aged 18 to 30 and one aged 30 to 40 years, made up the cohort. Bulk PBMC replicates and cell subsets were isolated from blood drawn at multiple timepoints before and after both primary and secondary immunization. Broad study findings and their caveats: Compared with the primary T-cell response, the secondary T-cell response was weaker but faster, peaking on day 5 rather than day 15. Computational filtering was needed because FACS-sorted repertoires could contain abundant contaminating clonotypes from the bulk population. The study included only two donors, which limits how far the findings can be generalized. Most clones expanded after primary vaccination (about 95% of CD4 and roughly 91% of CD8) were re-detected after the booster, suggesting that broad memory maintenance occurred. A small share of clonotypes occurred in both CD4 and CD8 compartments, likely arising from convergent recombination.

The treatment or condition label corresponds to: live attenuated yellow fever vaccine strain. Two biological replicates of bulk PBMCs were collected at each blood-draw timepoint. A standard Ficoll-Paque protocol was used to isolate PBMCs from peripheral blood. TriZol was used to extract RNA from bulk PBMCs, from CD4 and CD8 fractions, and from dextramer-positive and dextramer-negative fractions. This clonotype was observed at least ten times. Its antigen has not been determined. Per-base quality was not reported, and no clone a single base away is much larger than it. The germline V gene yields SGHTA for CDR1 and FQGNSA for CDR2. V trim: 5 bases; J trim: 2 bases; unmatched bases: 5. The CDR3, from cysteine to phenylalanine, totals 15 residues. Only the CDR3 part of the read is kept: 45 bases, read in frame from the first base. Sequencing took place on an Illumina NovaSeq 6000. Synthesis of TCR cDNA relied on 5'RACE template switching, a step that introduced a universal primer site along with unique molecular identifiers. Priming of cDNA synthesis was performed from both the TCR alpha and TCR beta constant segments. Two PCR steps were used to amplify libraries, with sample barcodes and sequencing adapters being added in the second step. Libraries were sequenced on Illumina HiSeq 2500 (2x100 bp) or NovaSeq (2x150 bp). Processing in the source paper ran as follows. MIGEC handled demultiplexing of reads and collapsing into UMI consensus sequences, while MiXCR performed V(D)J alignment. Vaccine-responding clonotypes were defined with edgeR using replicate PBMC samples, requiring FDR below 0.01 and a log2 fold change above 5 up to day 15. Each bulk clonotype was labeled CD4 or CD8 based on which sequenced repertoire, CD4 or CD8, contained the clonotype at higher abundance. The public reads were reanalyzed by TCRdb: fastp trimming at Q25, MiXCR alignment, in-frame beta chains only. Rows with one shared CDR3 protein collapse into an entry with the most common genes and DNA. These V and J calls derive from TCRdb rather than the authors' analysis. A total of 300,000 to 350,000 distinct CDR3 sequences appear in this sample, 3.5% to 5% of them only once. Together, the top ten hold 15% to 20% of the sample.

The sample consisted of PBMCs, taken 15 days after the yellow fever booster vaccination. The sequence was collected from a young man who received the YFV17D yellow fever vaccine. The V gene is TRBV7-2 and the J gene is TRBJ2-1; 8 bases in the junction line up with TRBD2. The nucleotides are TGTGCCAGCAGCCGGGGCGGGGGGACCTACAATGAGCAGTTCTTC. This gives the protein CASSRGGGTYNEQFF.